The 10 T cell receptor beta chains below were found in one sample sequenced in a study of blood T cell repertoires in COVID-19. The protocol was immunoSEQ multiplex PCR, while the TCRdb copy is restricted to in-frame clones and leaves out a portion. The repertoire consists of tens of thousands of clones, with about 85% occurring once and the leading ten covering roughly 40%. Sequencing was done on a sample of peripheral blood. The receptors shown here come from a man older than 75 with acute or convalescent COVID-19.

The gene calls are TRBV11-3 and TRBJ1-1; the D gene is possibly TRBD1 (5 bases). V gave up 5 bases and J gave up 5 bases, with 15 bases separating them. The CDR3 loop spans 14 amino acids. Germline V gives CDR1 SGHNT, CDR2 YENEEA. CDR3 region: CASSPRGGRTEAFF. In nucleotides, the CDR3 is TGTGCCAGCAGCCCCCGCGGGGGGAGGACTGAAGCTTTCTTT.

The chain has TRBV5-4 and TRBJ2-2, with 7 bases lining up with TRBD1. Trimming at V came to 0 bases and at J to 4 bases, leaving 0 bases not matched to a gene. The CDR3 length is 14 residues. CDR1 and CDR2 from the germline V gene are SGHNT and YYREEE (reference sequence). CDR3 bases: TGTGCCAGCAGCTTGGGACAGGGCACCGGGGAGCTGTTTTTT. It translates to CASSLGQGTGELFF. Variable domain in full (rest from reference TRBV5-4 and TRBJ2-2): ETGVTQSPTHLIKTRGQQVTLRCSSQSGHNTVSWYQQALGQGPQFIFQYYREEENGRGNFPPRFSGLQFPNYSSELNVNALELDDSALYLCASSLGQGTGELFFGEGSRLTVL.

The sample holds a few counts of this clone. The rearrangement joins TRBV29-1 to TRBJ2-7; 8 bases are shared with TRBD1. In germline, CDR1 is SQVTM, CDR2 ANQGSEA. The ends lost 1 base at V and 4 bases at J; junction bases unmatched: 9. This CDR3 has 15 residues. CDR3 bases: TGCAGCGTTGAAGGGTTCTGGGACAGGACGTACGAGCAGTACTTC. This codes for CSVEGFWDRTYEQYF.

The CDR3 is CASSPNRGQETQYF. The CDR3 DNA reads TGTGCCAGCTCCCCCAACAGGGGGCAGGAGACCCAGTACTTC. The chain has TRBV18 and TRBJ2-5; 9 bases are shared with TRBD1. V lost 6 bases and J lost 5; bases outside the gene matches: 7. CDR1 KGHSH and CDR2 LQKENI come from the germline V gene. The CDR3 covers 14 residues.

The chain employs TRBV6-5 and TRBJ2-7; D perhaps matches TRBD2 (5 bases). Germline lookup yields CDR1 MNHEY and CDR2 SVGAGI. The CDR3 has 15 residues. The V gene lost 2 bases and the J gene lost 0 bases, with 11 bases spanning the gap. The CDR3 here is CASSYTRGSSYEQYF. As DNA, the CDR3 is TGTGCCAGCAGTTACACTCGGGGAAGCTCCTACGAGCAGTACTTC.

V and J are TRBV24-1 and TRBJ1-1; D may be TRBD1 (5 bases). This CDR3 has 16 amino acids. The germline CDR1 and CDR2 sequences are KGHDR and SFDVKD. Trimming shortened V by 3 bases and J by 2 bases, and 15 bases separated the two germline ends. The CDR3 bases are TGTGCCACCAGTGATAGTCGCGGGGGAGCTAACACTGAAGCTTTCTTT. Translating it yields CATSDSRGGANTEAFF.

This clone has a handful of counts. This rearrangement joins TRBV11-3 to TRBJ2-5, with 10 bases lining up with TRBD2. The CDR3 covers 18 residues. V lost 4 bases to trimming and J lost 5 bases; unmatched junction nucleotides: 16. Germline V gene lookup returns CDR1 SGHNT and CDR2 YENEEA. The CDR3 is CASSSGASGSPSMETQYF. CDR3 DNA sequence: TGTGCCAGCAGCTCGGGGGCTAGCGGGAGTCCCTCAATGGAGACCCAGTACTTC.

The rearrangement links TRBV5-8 to TRBJ2-3; TRBD2 is a possible D gene (5 bases). The CDR3 length is 13 residues. V shed 3 bases and J shed 8 bases, with 13 bases lying between them. CDR1 and CDR2 (germline): SGHTS, YDEGEE. CDR3 bases: TGTGCCAGCAGCTCGGACTTTTCGGGTACGCAGTATTTT. The encoded protein is CASSSDFSGTQYF.

The J gene is TRBJ2-3, the V gene TRBV5-1; TRBD1 matches 9 bases. The length of the CDR3 is 16 residues. The J segment lost 3 bases and the V segment lost 0 bases, leaving 5 bases of the junction unmatched. CDR1 and CDR2 (germline): SGHRS, YFSETQ. The CDR3 sequence: CASSLDGGQGTDTQYF. In DNA, the CDR3 is TGCGCCAGCAGCTTGGATGGGGGACAGGGAACAGATACGCAGTATTTT.

The gene calls are TRBV3-1 (or the pseudogene TRBV3-2) and TRBJ2-1, with TRBD2 matching over 8 bases. J was trimmed by 7 bases and V by 1 base; bases with no gene match: 6. Per the germline V gene, CDR1 is LGHDT and CDR2 is YNNKEL (reference sequence). There are 15 residues in the CDR3. The CDR3 sequence: CASSQGSGSRNEQFF. The CDR3 region has the DNA TGTGCCAGCAGCCAAGGGAGCGGGAGTCGAAATGAGCAGTTCTTC.